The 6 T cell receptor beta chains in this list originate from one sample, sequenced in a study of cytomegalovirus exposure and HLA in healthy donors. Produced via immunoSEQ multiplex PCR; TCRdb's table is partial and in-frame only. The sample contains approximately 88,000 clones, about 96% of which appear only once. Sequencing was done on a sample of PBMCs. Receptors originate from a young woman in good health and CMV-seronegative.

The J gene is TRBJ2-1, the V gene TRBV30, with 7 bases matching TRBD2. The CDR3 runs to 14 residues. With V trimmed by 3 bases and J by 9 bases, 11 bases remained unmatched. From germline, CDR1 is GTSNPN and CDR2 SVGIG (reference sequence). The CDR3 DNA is TGTGCCTGGAGAGTATGGGAGGGCCTCGGTGAGCAGTTCTTC. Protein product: CAWRVWEGLGEQFF.

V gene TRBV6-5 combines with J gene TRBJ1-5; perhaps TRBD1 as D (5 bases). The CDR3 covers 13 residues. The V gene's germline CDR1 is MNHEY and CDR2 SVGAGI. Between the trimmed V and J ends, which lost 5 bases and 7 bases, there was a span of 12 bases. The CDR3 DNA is TGTGCCAGCAGTGAACAGGACGGGCAGCCCCAGCATTTT. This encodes CASSEQDGQPQHF.

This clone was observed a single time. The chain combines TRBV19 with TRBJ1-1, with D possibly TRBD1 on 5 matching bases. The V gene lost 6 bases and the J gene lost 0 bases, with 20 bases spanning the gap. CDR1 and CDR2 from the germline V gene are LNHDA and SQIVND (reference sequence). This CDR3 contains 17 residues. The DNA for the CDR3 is TGTGCCAGTAGCACGGGGGGATGGGTCTATATGAACACTGAAGCTTTCTTT. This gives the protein CASSTGGWVYMNTEAFF.

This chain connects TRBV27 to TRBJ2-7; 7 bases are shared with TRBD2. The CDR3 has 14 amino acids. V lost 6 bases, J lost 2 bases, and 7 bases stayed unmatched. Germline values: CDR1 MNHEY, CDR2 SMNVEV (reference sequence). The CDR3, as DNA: TGTGCCAGCAGCATAGCGGGTACCCCCTACGAGCAGTACTTC. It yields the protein CASSIAGTPYEQYF.

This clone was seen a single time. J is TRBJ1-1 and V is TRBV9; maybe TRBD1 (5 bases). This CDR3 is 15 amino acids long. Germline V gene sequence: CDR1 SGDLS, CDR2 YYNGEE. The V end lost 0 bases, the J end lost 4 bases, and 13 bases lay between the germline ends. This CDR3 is CASSVGGGWRTEAFF. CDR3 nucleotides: TGTGCCAGCAGCGTAGGGGGGGGTTGGCGCACTGAAGCTTTCTTT.

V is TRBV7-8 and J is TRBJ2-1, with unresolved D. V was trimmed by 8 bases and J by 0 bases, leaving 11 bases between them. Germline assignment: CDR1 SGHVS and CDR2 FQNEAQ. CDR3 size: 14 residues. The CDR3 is CASLKSSSYNEQFF. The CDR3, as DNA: TGTGCCAGCCTAAAGAGTAGCTCCTACAATGAGCAGTTCTTC.